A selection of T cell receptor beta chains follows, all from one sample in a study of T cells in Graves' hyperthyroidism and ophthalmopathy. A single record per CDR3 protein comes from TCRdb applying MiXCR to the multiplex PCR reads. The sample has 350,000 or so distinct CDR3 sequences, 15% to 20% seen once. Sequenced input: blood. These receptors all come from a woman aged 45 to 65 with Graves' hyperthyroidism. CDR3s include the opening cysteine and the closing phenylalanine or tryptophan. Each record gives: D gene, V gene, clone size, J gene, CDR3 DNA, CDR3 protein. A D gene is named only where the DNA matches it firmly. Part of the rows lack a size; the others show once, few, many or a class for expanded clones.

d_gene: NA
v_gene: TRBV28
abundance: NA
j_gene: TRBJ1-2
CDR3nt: TGTGCCAGCAGTTTTGGAGCAGGGCGATATGGCTACACCTTC
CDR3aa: CASSFGAGRYGYTF

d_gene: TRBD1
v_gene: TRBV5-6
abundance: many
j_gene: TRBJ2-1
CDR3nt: TGTGCCAGCAGCTTGACCGGGACAGTGGGGAATGAGCAGTTCTTC
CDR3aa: CASSLTGTVGNEQFF

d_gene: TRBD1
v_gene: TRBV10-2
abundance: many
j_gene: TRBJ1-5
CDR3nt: TGCGCCAGCAGTTGGGACAGGGTGAGCAATCAGCCCCAGCATTTT
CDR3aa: CASSWDRVSNQPQHF

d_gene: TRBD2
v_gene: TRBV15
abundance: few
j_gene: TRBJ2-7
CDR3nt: TGTGCCACAGCTCCGGGACTAGGCTACGAGCAGTACTTC
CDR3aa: CATAPGLGYEQYF

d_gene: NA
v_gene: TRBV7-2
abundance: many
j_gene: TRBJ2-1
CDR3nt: TGTGCCAGCAGCCTTGGAGGGCCGAGCCCTGAGCAGTTCTTC
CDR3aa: CASSLGGPSPEQFF

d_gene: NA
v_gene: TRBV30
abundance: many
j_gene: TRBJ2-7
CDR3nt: TGTGCCTGGAACGGGGTAGGTAGCGAGCAGTACTTC
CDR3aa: CAWNGVGSEQYF

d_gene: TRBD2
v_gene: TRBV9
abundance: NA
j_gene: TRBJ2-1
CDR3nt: TGTGCCAGCAGCGTAGCGGGCGGGAGTTATTATAATGAGCAGTTCTTC
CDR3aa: CASSVAGGSYYNEQFF

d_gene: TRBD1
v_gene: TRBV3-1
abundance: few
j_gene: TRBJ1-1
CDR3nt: TGTGCCAGCAGCCAACTCTCCGGGACAGGGCGTTTGAAAGCTTTCTTT
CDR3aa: CASSQLSGTGRLKAFF

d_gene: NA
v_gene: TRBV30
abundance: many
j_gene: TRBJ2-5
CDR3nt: TGTGCCTGGAGTGTATTTGGGACCCACCTCTGGGAGACCCAGTACTTC
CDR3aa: CAWSVFGTHLWETQYF

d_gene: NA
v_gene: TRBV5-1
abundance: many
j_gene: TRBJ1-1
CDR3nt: TGCGCCAGCAGCCCTCAGGGGAGTAACGTGAACACTGAAGCTTTCTTT
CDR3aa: CASSPQGSNVNTEAFF

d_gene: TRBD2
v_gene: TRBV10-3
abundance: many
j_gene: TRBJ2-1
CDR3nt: TGTGCCATCAAGCCGGCAGGACTAGCGAACTCCTACAATGAGCAGTTCTTC
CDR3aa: CAIKPAGLANSYNEQFF

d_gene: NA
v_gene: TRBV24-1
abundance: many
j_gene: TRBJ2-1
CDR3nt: TGTGCCACCAGTGCCAGGGACAATGAGCAGTTCTTC
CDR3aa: CATSARDNEQFF

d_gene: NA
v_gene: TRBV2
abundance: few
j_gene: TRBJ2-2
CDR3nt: TGTGCCAGCAGGCTGAGCGCCGGGGAGCTGTTTTTT
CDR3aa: CASRLSAGELFF

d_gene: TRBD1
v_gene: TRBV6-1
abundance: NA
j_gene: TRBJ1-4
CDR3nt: TGTGCCAGCACCGAGGGACAGGGAGATGAAAAACTGTTTTTT
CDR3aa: CASTEGQGDEKLFF

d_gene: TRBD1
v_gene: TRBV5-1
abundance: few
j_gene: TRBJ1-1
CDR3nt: TGCGCCAGCAGCGGACCGGGACAGACCACTGAAGCTTTCTTT
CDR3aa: CASSGPGQTTEAFF

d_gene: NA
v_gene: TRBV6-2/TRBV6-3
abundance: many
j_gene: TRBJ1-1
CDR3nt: TGTGCCAGCAGTTACTCGCCGGGCACTGAAGCTTTCTTT
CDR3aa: CASSYSPGTEAFF

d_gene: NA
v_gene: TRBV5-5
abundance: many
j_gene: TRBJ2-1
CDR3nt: TGTGCCAGCAGCTTGTTTACAGGTTCGAGCAATGAGCAGTTCTTC
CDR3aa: CASSLFTGSSNEQFF

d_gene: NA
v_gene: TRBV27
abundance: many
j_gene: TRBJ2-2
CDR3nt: TGTGCCAGCAGTTTACTTGGACCGGTCACCGGGGAGCTGTTTTTT
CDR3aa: CASSLLGPVTGELFF

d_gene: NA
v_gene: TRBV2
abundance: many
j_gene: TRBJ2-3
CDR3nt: TGTGCCGGGGGGGCGGCAGATACGCAGTATTTT
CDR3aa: CAGGAADTQYF

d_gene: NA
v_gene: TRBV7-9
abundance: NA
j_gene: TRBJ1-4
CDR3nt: TGTGCCAGCAGCTCGAGGGCGGGCAATGAAAAACTGTTTTTT
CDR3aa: CASSSRAGNEKLFF

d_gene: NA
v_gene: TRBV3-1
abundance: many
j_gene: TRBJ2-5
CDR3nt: TGTGCCAGCAGCCCCCGTCGGGAAGGAGGGTACCAAGAGACCCAGTACTTC
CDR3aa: CASSPRREGGYQETQYF

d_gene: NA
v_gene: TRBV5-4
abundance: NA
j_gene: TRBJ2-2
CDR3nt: TGTGCCAGCAGCTTAGGGACTTTCACCGGGGAGCTGTTTTTT
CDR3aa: CASSLGTFTGELFF

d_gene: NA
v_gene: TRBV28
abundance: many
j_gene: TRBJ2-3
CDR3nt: TGTGCCAGCAGCGTTGGGTTGACCGGCACAGATACGCAGTATTTT
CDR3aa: CASSVGLTGTDTQYF

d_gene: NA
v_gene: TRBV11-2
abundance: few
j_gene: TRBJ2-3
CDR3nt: TGTGCCAGCAGCTTAGATGGCTACCAAAACACAGATACGCAGTATTTT
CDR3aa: CASSLDGYQNTDTQYF

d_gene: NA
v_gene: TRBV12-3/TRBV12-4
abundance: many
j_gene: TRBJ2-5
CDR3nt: TGTGCCAGCAGTTTCGGAGGGGCCGGAGAAGAGACCCAGTACTTC
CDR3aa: CASSFGGAGEETQYF

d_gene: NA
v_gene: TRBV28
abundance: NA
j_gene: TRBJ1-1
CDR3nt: TGTGCCAGCAGTTTCCTGGGGGAGAACACTGAAGCTTTCTTT
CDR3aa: CASSFLGENTEAFF

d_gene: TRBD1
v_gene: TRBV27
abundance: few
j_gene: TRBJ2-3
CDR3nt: TGTGCCACACAGGGGCATGGGGGCACAGATACGCAGTATTTT
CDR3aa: CATQGHGGTDTQYF

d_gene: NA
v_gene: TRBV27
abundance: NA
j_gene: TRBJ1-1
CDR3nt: TGTGCCAGCAGCTCCAACCCAGCCGGAGGGGGTACTGAAGCTTTCTTT
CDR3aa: CASSSNPAGGGTEAFF

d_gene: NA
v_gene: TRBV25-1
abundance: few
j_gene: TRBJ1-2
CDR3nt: TGTGCCAGCAGTGAATATCGGGGGGGGCGTCTAGGCTACACCTTC
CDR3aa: CASSEYRGGRLGYTF

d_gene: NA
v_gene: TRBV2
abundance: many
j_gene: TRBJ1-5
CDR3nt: TGTGCCAGCAGTGAGGGCTGGGAGCAGCCCCAGCATTTT
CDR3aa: CASSEGWEQPQHF

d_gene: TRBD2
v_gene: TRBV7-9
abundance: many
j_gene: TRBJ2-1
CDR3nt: TGTGCCAGCAGCCCTGGTGTAGCGGGGTACAATGAGCAGTTCTTC
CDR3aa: CASSPGVAGYNEQFF

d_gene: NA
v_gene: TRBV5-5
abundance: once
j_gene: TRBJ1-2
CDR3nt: TGTGCCAGCAGCGCGCCCGGGACGGTATTCTATGGCTACACCTTC
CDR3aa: CASSAPGTVFYGYTF

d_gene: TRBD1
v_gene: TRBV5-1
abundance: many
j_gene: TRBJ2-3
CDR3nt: TGCGCCAGCAGTCAGACAGGGAGCACAGATACGCAGTATTTT
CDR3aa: CASSQTGSTDTQYF

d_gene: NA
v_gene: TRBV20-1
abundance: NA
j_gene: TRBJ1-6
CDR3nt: TGCAGTGCTAGAGGGGGCCGAGGTCCGGGTTCACCCCTCCACTTT
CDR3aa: CSARGGRGPGSPLHF

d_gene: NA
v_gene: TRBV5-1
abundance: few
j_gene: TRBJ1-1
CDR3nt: TGCGCCAGCAGCCACAGGGTCGGAGACACTGAAGCTTTCTTT
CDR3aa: CASSHRVGDTEAFF

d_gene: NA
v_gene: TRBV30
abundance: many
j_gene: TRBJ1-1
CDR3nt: TGTGCCTGGAGTGTTTTTGCAGGAAGTCTCACTGAAGCTTTCTTT
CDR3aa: CAWSVFAGSLTEAFF

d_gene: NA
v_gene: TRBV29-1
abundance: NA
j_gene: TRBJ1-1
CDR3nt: TGCAGCTTAGCCCCGGACACTGAAGCTTTCTTT
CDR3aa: CSLAPDTEAFF

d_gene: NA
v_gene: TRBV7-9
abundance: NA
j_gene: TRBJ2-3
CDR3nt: TGTGCCAGCACCCATGGGTTAGACGCAGATACGCAGTATTTT
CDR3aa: CASTHGLDADTQYF

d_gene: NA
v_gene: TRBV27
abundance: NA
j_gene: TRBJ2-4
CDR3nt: TGTGCCAGCAGTCCAGGGGCCAAAAACATTCAGTACTTC
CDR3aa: CASSPGAKNIQYF

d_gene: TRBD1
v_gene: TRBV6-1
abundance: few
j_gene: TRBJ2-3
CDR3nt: TGTGCCAGCAGGGCCGAACGGGACAGGGGATGGGATACGCAGTATTTT
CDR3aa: CASRAERDRGWDTQYF

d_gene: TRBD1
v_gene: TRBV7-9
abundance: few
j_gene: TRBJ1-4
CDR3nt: TGTGCCAGCAGCCCCGACAGGGACCGGGAAAAACTGTTTTTT
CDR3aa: CASSPDRDREKLFF

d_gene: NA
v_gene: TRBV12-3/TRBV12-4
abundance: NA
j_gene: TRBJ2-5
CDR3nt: TGTGCCAGCGGAATGGGCCCCCAGTACTTC
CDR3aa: CASGMGPQYF

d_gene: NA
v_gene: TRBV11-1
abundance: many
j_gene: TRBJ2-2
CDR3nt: TGTGCCAGCAGCTTAGATTCTGCCTCCCGGGAGCTGTTTTTT
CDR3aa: CASSLDSASRELFF

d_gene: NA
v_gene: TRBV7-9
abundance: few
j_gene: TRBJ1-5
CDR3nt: TGTGCCAGCAGCACACTTCAAGGGGGGGTTTGGCAGCCCCAGCATTTT
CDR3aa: CASSTLQGGVWQPQHF

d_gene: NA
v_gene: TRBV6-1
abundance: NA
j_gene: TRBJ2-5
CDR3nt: TGTGCCAGCGGAGCCGGGACATCTTCGGAGACCCAGTACTTC
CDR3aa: CASGAGTSSETQYF

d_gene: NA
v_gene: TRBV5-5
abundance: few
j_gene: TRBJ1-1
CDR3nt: TGTGCCAGCAGGCAGGGTACGACTGAAGCTTTCTTT
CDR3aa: CASRQGTTEAFF

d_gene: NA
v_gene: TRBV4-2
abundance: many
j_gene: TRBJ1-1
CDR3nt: TGTGCCAGCAGCCCAACGGGTGCTGGGGCTGAAGCTTTCTTT
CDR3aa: CASSPTGAGAEAFF

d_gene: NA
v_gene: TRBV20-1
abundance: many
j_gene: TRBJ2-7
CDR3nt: TGCAGTGCTAGGGGGGGTGTGGCCTACGAGCAGTACTTC
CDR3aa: CSARGGVAYEQYF

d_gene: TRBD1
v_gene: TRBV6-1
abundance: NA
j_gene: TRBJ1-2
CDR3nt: TGTGCCAGCAGCCCTGGACAGGGGAAGGGTGGCTACACCTTC
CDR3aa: CASSPGQGKGGYTF

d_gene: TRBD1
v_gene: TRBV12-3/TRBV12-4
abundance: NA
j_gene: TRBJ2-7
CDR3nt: TGTGCCAGCAATTTTGGACAGGGCGGTTACTACGAGCAGTACTTC
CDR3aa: CASNFGQGGYYEQYF

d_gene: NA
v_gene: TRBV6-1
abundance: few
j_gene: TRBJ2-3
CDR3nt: TGTGCCAGCAGTGAAAGTGGAGGTTATCAGTATTTT
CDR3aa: CASSESGGYQYF

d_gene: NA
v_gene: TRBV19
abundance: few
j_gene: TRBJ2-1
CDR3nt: TGTGCCAGTAGTATAGTGGGGGCCTCCTACAATGAGCAGTTCTTC
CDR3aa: CASSIVGASYNEQFF